Listed below are T cell receptor beta chains from one sample, sequenced in a study of T cell responses to AZD1222 COVID-19 vaccine. Some clones are missing from TCRdb's copy, which holds only in-frame ones; the method was immunoSEQ multiplex PCR. The data contain about 190,000 clones, around 92% of them singletons. The sequences come from peripheral blood, collected on day 0 of AZD1222 vaccination. These receptor sequences come from an adult in good health. CDR3s include the opening cysteine and the closing phenylalanine or tryptophan. The D gene is left open where the match is weak. Expanded clones are given a class, and other clones once, few, many or no size at all.

>TRBJ1-5|NA|TRBV27|NA
TGTGCCAGCAGCCCATATCCCGATCAGCCCCAGCATTTT
CASSPYPDQPQHF
>TRBJ1-5|NA|TRBV7-2|NA
TGTGCCAGCAGCTTATTTCAGGGTGGCAATCAGCCCCAGCATTTT
CASSLFQGGNQPQHF
>TRBJ1-4|NA|TRBV24-1|NA
TGTGCCACCAGTGGGGACGGACAGCCAACTAATGAAAAACTGTTTTTT
CATSGDGQPTNEKLFF
>TRBJ2-7|NA|TRBV7-9|NA
TGTGCCAGCAGCTTCACCGGCCAGGGGACCTACGAGCAGTACTTC
CASSFTGQGTYEQYF
>TRBJ1-2|few|TRBV15|NA
TGTGCCACCAGCAGAGTCGGGGTCACCAGGGGCTTAGCGAACTATGGCTACACCTTC
CATSRVGVTRGLANYGYTF
>TRBJ1-4|once|TRBV5-5|TRBD1
TGTGCCAGCAGCTCGCAGGGGGGCCCTGAAAAACTGTTTTTT
CASSSQGGPEKLFF
>TRBJ1-3|NA|TRBV12-3/TRBV12-4|NA
TGTGCCAGCAGTTTGGGTGGAAACACCATATATTTT
CASSLGGNTIYF
>TRBJ1-4|NA|TRBV18|NA
TGTGCCAGCTCACCACCTGATGGAGGATTTAATGAAAAACTGTTTTTT
CASSPPDGGFNEKLFF
>TRBJ1-1|NA|TRBV30|TRBD1
TGTGCCTGGAGTTCAGGGGACAGGATATTTAACACTGAAGCTTTCTTT
CAWSSGDRIFNTEAFF
>TRBJ1-2|NA|TRBV28|NA
TGTGCCAGCAGTTTCACTCGGGGCGGCGGCTACACCTTC
CASSFTRGGGYTF
>TRBJ1-5|NA|TRBV3-1/TRBV3-2|NA
TGTGCCAGCAGCCCTCAGCCTTATAGCAATCAGCCCCAGCATTTT
CASSPQPYSNQPQHF
>TRBJ2-7|NA|TRBV4-1|NA
TGCGCCAGCAGCCAAGATACCGTGTGGGACGAGCAGTACTTC
CASSQDTVWDEQYF
>TRBJ1-1|NA|TRBV4-1|TRBD1
TGCGCCAGCAGCCCCGGACAGGGGAGAACTGAAGCTTTCTTT
CASSPGQGRTEAFF
>TRBJ1-1|NA|TRBV11-2|NA
TGTGCCAGCAGCTCGGACGGTAACACTGAAGCTTTCTTT
CASSSDGNTEAFF
>TRBJ2-7|NA|TRBV6-6|NA
TGTGCCAGCCGCGGAATTTACGAGCAGTACTTC
CASRGIYEQYF
>TRBJ2-2|medium-sized|TRBV7-2|NA
TGTGCCAGCAGCTTAGAAGGGTTTCTCAACACCGGGGAGCTGTTTTTT
CASSLEGFLNTGELFF
>TRBJ1-1|NA|TRBV6-5|NA
TGTGCCAGCAGGGGTACATACACTGAAGCTTTCTTT
CASRGTYTEAFF
>TRBJ2-3|NA|TRBV7-2|NA
TGTGCCAGCCGCCCTGGACGGGGTCGGCGGGAAACAGATACGCAGTATTTT
CASRPGRGRRETDTQYF
>TRBJ2-6|NA|TRBV27|TRBD1
TGTGCCAGCAGTCTGGGGACAGGGGGAATAGCAGGGGCCAACGTCCTGACTTTC
CASSLGTGGIAGANVLTF
>TRBJ1-2|NA|TRBV2|NA
TGTGCCAGCAACCGGGACCTCTTTAACTATGGCTACACCTTC
CASNRDLFNYGYTF
>TRBJ1-4|NA|TRBV7-2|NA
TGTGCCAGCAGCTCAAACCGGGACGGCGATAATGAAAAACTGTTTTTT
CASSSNRDGDNEKLFF
>TRBJ1-2|NA|TRBV19|NA
TGTGCCAGTAGTCAGGTGTGGGGGAACTATGGCTACACCTTC
CASSQVWGNYGYTF
>TRBJ1-4|NA|TRBV11-2|NA
TGTGCCAGCAGCTTACGGCTTACGAAAGAAAAACTGTTTTTT
CASSLRLTKEKLFF
>TRBJ2-5|NA|TRBV28|NA
TGTGCCAGCACCCCCCGGGTGGGGGGCCTCCGGGAGACCCAGTACTTC
CASTPRVGGLRETQYF
>TRBJ1-5|NA|TRBV9|NA
TGTGCCAGCAGCCGATCGTCAGACCAGCCCCAGCATTTT
CASSRSSDQPQHF
>TRBJ1-5|NA|TRBV6-5|NA
TGTGCCAGCAGTTACTCGATCTGGGTTAGCAATCAGCCCCAGCATTTT
CASSYSIWVSNQPQHF
>TRBJ2-7|NA|TRBV5-1|TRBD1
TGCGCCAGCAGCGGGACAGTGCAGAGCTACGAGCAGTACTTC
CASSGTVQSYEQYF
>TRBJ1-3|NA|TRBV6-1|NA
TGTGCCAGCAGTGAAAGGGGATCTGGAAACACCATATATTTT
CASSERGSGNTIYF
>TRBJ1-4|NA|TRBV2|TRBD1
TGTGCCAGCAGATTAGACAGGGCGGGAGAAAAACTGTTTTTT
CASRLDRAGEKLFF
>TRBJ2-2|NA|TRBV2|TRBD2
TGTGCCAGCAGTGATGCGGGGGGCTCTCACACCGGGGAGCTGTTTTTT
CASSDAGGSHTGELFF
>TRBJ2-1|NA|TRBV29-1|NA
TGCAGCGTTGAGACAGACCCCTACAATGAGCAGTTCTTC
CSVETDPYNEQFF
>TRBJ1-4|NA|TRBV19|NA
TGTGCCAGTAGCCCCCTAGGGGCAACTAATGAAAAACTGTTTTTT
CASSPLGATNEKLFF
>TRBJ1-2|NA|TRBV6-6|NA
TGTGCCAGCAGTGTAGAACAGGTTACCACCTTC
CASSVEQVTTF
>TRBJ1-3|NA|TRBV30|NA
TGTGCCTGGAGGCCAGCGGCTGGAAACACCATATATTTT
CAWRPAAGNTIYF
>TRBJ1-2|NA|TRBV18|NA
TGTGCCAGCTCACCAATTGTACAGGATGGTGGCTACACCTTC
CASSPIVQDGGYTF
>TRBJ2-7|once|TRBV7-8|TRBD1
TGTGCCAGCAGCTTGGCAGGGGGAAGCGAGCAGTACTTC
CASSLAGGSEQYF
>TRBJ1-3|NA|TRBV6-5|NA
TGTGCCAGCAGTTACCGCAACACGGGTTCTGGAAACACCATATATTTT
CASSYRNTGSGNTIYF
>TRBJ1-2|NA|TRBV18|TRBD1
TGTGCCAGCAGCCCGACAGGGGATGGCTACACCTTC
CASSPTGDGYTF
>TRBJ1-1|NA|TRBV20-1|NA
TGCAGTCCGCTATTGAACACTGAAGCTTTCTTT
CSPLLNTEAFF
>TRBJ2-6|NA|TRBV19|TRBD1
TGTGCCAGTAGTCGCCAGGGGGCGCAAGGGGCCAACGTCCTGACTTTC
CASSRQGAQGANVLTF
>TRBJ1-6|NA|TRBV5-4|NA
TGTGCCAGCAGCTTGGACAGCAACGGAAGCCCCCTCCACTTT
CASSLDSNGSPLHF
>TRBJ2-5|NA|TRBV27|NA
TGTGCCAGCAGCCCCACCTTGGTCCTCCGTGAGACCCAGTACTTC
CASSPTLVLRETQYF
>TRBJ2-3|once|TRBV29-1|NA
TGCAGCGTTGAACAGGGCCCAGATACGCAGTATTTT
CSVEQGPDTQYF
>TRBJ1-1|NA|TRBV28|NA
TGTGCCAGCAGTTTTAAGGTATTTGGTGAAGCTTTCTTT
CASSFKVFGEAFF
>TRBJ1-3|NA|TRBV2|NA
TGTGCCAGCAGTGATTGGACAGTCATCTCTGGAAACACCATATATTTT
CASSDWTVISGNTIYF
>TRBJ2-3|NA|TRBV7-8|TRBD2
TGTGCCAGCAGCTTAGATGCGGGAGACACAGATACGCAGTATTTT
CASSLDAGDTDTQYF
>TRBJ1-5|NA|TRBV10-3|NA
TGTGCCATCAGTGAACCCGGTCAGCCCCAGCATTTT
CAISEPGQPQHF
>TRBJ2-7|once|TRBV6-2/TRBV6-3|NA
TGTGCCAGCAGCTCAGAACGGGACATAGACTACGAGCAGTACTTC
CASSSERDIDYEQYF
>TRBJ2-3|NA|TRBV18|TRBD2
TGTGCCAGCTCACCTAAAGCGGGAGACCCCACAAGCACAGATACGCAGTATTTT
CASSPKAGDPTSTDTQYF
>TRBJ2-5|NA|TRBV20-1|TRBD2
TGCAGTGCTAGTAGACTAGCGGGGGGCCTACAAGAGACCCAGTACTTC
CSASRLAGGLQETQYF
>TRBJ1-5|NA|TRBV28|NA
TGTGCCAGCAGTTTAGGGCAGCTTAGCAATCAGCCCCAGCATTTT
CASSLGQLSNQPQHF
>TRBJ1-2|NA|TRBV5-1|NA
TGCGCCAGCAGCGCGATACATCTGAGGGATAACTATGGCTACACCTTC
CASSAIHLRDNYGYTF
>TRBJ1-1|NA|TRBV28|NA
TGTGCCAGCAGTATTCGGGTCTACTCGAACACTGAAGCTTTCTTT
CASSIRVYSNTEAFF
>TRBJ1-1|NA|TRBV20-1|NA
TGCAGTGGTTCTTCCTACACTGAAGCTTTCTTT
CSGSSYTEAFF
>TRBJ1-2|NA|TRBV7-9|NA
TGTGCCGGAGTGTCTACAGAAAACAACTATGGCTACACCTTC
CAGVSTENNYGYTF
>TRBJ2-1|NA|TRBV10-3|NA
TGTGCCATCAGAAGTAACCCGGGACAAGGGGGCAATGAGCAGTTCTTC
CAIRSNPGQGGNEQFF
>TRBJ1-5|NA|TRBV28|NA
TGTGCCGGCGCGGGGGGGAATCAGCCCCAGCATTTT
CAGAGGNQPQHF
>TRBJ1-5|NA|TRBV7-3|NA
TGTGCCAGCAGCCATTACTCTCAGGGCGTTCAGCCCCAGCATTTT
CASSHYSQGVQPQHF
>TRBJ2-2|NA|TRBV5-1|TRBD1
TGCGCCAGCAGCTTGTTTGGGACAGGGGACACCGGGGAGCTGTTTTTT
CASSLFGTGDTGELFF
>TRBJ1-1|NA|TRBV18|NA
TGTGCCAGCTCACCACGGGAAGACACTGAAGCTTTCTTT
CASSPREDTEAFF